This T cell receptor beta chain derives from a study of tumor and adjacent non-tumor tissue in lung cancer. Across the whole study: Patients comprised some eleven adenocarcinoma, a couple of squamous cell carcinoma and 1 small cell lung cancer.

The template was RNA from unsorted bulk tissue. This non-tumor lung sample came from over 3 cm beyond the tumor edge. Worth noting for this clonotype: At one end the junction does not follow the germline gene, possibly because of a read error.

Germline V gene lookup returns CDR1 MNHEY and CDR2 SVGEGT. The CDR3 covers 17 residues. A modified ARM-PCR protocol with three rounds of nested PCR amplified TCRbeta. A single record per CDR3 protein comes from TCRdb applying MiXCR to the multiplex PCR reads. This sample carries around 80,000 distinct CDR3 sequences, roughly 80% of them seen once, and the ten largest clones take 40% to 65%. The V and J genes are TRBV6-2 or TRBV6-3 and TRBJ2-5; possibly TRBD1 for D (6 bases). This TCR came from a man aged 55 to 70 with non-small cell lung cancer. Sequenced sample: distant non-tumor lung tissue. The CDR3 sequence: CANSYRVGGAREETQYF. The CDR3 DNA is TGTGCCAACAGTTACAGGGTAGGGGGAGCAAGGGAAGAGACCCAGTACTTC.